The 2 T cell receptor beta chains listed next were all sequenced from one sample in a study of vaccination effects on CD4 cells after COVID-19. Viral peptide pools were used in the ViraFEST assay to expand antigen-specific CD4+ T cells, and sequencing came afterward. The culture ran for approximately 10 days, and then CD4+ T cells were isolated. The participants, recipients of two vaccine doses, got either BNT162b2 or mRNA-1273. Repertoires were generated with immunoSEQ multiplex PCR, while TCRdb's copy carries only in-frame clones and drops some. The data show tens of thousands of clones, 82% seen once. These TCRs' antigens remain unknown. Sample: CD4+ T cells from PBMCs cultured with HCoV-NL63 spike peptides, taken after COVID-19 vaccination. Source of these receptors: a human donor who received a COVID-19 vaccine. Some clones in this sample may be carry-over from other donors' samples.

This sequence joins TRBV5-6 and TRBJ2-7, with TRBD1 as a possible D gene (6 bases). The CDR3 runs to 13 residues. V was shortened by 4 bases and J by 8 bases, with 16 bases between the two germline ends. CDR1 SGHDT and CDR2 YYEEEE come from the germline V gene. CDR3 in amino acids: CASSLTPGAKQYV. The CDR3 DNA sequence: TGTGCCAGCAGCCTTACTCCAGGGGCCAAGCAGTACGTC.

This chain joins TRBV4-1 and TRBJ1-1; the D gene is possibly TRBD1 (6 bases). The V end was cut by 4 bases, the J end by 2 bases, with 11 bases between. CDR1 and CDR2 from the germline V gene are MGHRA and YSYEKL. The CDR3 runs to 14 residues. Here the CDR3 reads CASSRGTPNTEAFF. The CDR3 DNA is TGCGCCAGCAGCCGGGGGACACCTAACACTGAAGCTTTCTTT.